Presented here are 27 T cell receptor beta chains from one specimen sequenced in a study of immune evolution from preneoplasia to lung adenocarcinoma. Sequenced by immunoSEQ multiplex PCR; TCRdb stores in-frame clones only, minus some. This sample has 2,000 to 2,500 clones; 84% occur once, and the top ten carry 3.5%. Sequencing was carried out using FFPE adjacent normal lung tissue. These receptors originate from a person aged 80 or over with lung adenocarcinoma.

This clone was observed a handful of times. The rearrangement uses TRBV28 and TRBJ1-2, with 9 bases fitting TRBD1. Unmatched junction bases numbered 1, after V lost 4 bases and J lost 4 bases. Germline V gene sequence: CDR1 MDHEN, CDR2 SYDVKM. The CDR3 has 13 residues. The CDR3 reads CASSWGQGYGYTF. In DNA, the CDR3 is TGTGCCAGCAGTTGGGGACAGGGCTATGGCTACACCTTC.

The rearrangement uses TRBV5-4 and TRBJ1-1; D gene uncertain. The germline V gene encodes CDR1 SGHNT and CDR2 YYREEE (reference sequence). The CDR3 runs 14 residues. Trimming pared 0 bases from V and 4 bases from J, leaving 10 bases between. The CDR3 here is CASSLDIPGTEAFF. DNA of the CDR3: TGTGCCAGCAGCTTGGACATCCCTGGCACTGAAGCTTTCTTT.

This sequence joins TRBV2 and TRBJ2-3; no clear D gene. This CDR3 spans 14 amino acids. The ends were cut back, 3 bases at V and 4 bases at J, with 11 bases in the middle. CDR1 and CDR2 from the germline V gene are SNHLY and FYNNEI. CDR3 sequence: CASSDDSASDTQYF. CDR3 nucleotide sequence: TGTGCCAGCAGTGATGATTCTGCCTCAGATACGCAGTATTTT.

The rearrangement joins TRBV5-1 to TRBJ2-7, with D perhaps assigned TRBD1 or TRBD2 (5 bases each). Germline V gene sequence: CDR1 SGHRS, CDR2 YFSETQ. The CDR3 runs 15 residues. V lost 0 bases and J lost 1, with 11 bases in between. The CDR3: CASSLGPEGSYEQYF. CDR3 sequence (DNA): TGCGCCAGCAGCTTGGGCCCCGAGGGGTCCTACGAGCAGTACTTC.

The rearrangement links TRBV25-1 to TRBJ1-2, with TRBD1 matching over 10 bases. After removal of 4 bases from V and 5 bases from J, the junction contained 7 bases not matched to a gene. CDR1 and CDR2 (germline): MGHDK, SYGVNS. This CDR3 comprises 15 residues. The DNA for the CDR3 is TGTGCCAGCAGTGCCGGACAGGGGGTAAGATATGGCTACACCTTC. Translating gives CASSAGQGVRYGYTF.

Only one count was recorded for this clone. The chain couples TRBV5-1 to TRBJ2-1; TRBD2 aligns across 8 bases. J gave up 5 bases and V 4 bases, and 8 bases lay outside the gene matches. CDR3 size: 15 residues. The germline V gene has CDR1 SGHRS and CDR2 YFSETQ. Written as DNA, the CDR3 is TGCGCCAGCAGCCCCGGGACTAGTAAAGACAATGAGCAGTTCTTC. Amino acid sequence: CASSPGTSKDNEQFF.

This rearrangement joins TRBV7-2 to TRBJ2-7; 8 nucleotides align to TRBD2. After removal of 2 bases from V and 1 base from J, the junction contained 10 bases not matched to a gene. Germline CDR1 and CDR2: SGHTA and FQGNSA. This CDR3 comprises 17 residues. This CDR3 reads CASSLLSTGGSSYEQYF. The DNA of the CDR3 is TGTGCCAGCAGCTTACTGTCTACGGGAGGGTCTTCCTACGAGCAGTACTTC.

This clone was recorded a few times. The chain couples TRBV12-5 to TRBJ1-1; no firm D call. V lost 1 base and J 3 bases, leaving 24 bases between the germline ends. The CDR3 runs to 19 residues. The germline V gene has CDR1 LGHNT and CDR2 FRNRAP. CDR3 bases: TGTGCTAGTGGTTTGGAACTTTCCGGGAACTCCGGCGGGGACACTGAAGCTTTCTTT. Its translation is CASGLELSGNSGGDTEAFF.

A single count supports this clone. The chain combines TRBV5-6 with TRBJ2-7; D might be TRBD2 (5 bases). The CDR3 has 13 residues. V lost 4 bases, J lost 7 bases, and 15 bases lay in between. Germline CDR1 is SGHDT and CDR2 is YYEEEE. CDR3 amino acids: CASSELRLPEQYF. CDR3 coding DNA: TGTGCCAGCAGCGAACTCAGACTACCGGAGCAGTACTTC.

This chain connects TRBV6-5 to TRBJ2-5; no definite D call. This CDR3 is 15 amino acids long. Per the germline V gene, CDR1 is MNHEY and CDR2 is SVGAGI. The germline V and J ends were trimmed by 4 bases and 8 bases, with 20 bases remaining between them. The CDR3 sequence is CASSSEARTAATQYF. The CDR3 coding sequence is TGTGCCAGCAGTTCCGAGGCAAGGACGGCTGCAACCCAGTACTTC.

This chain uses TRBV9 with TRBJ2-7; D not resolved. The V end was cut by 0 bases, the J end by 7 bases, with 14 bases between. The germline CDR1 and CDR2 sequences are SGDLS and YYNGEE. The CDR3 has 14 residues. The CDR3 reads CASSVEWTAAEQYF. The CDR3 DNA sequence: TGTGCCAGCAGCGTAGAGTGGACCGCCGCAGAGCAGTACTTC.

The chain uses TRBV29-1 and TRBJ2-5; 7 nucleotides align to TRBD1. This CDR3 region has 11 residues. Germline CDR1 SQVTM, CDR2 ANQGSEA. V trimming: 6 bases; J trimming: 3 bases; junction bases outside the gene matches: 1. The CDR3 is CSVGTEETQYF. CDR3 bases: TGCAGCGTAGGGACAGAAGAGACCCAGTACTTC.

The chain carries TRBV4-1 and TRBJ2-3; 10 nucleotides match TRBD2. V gave up 1 base and J gave up 7 bases; unmatched junction bases: 8. Germline V CDR1 and CDR2: MGHRA, YSYEKL. The CDR3 has 16 residues. This CDR3 reads CASSQGSGGAGNTQYF. The CDR3 DNA is TGCGCCAGCAGCCAAGGGAGCGGGGGGGCTGGAAATACGCAGTATTTT.

The rearrangement links TRBV9 to TRBJ2-3; D ambiguous. Trimming left V 4 bases short and J 4 bases short, with 7 bases between. CDR1 SGDLS and CDR2 YYNGEE come from the germline V gene. The CDR3 loop spans 12 amino acids. In nucleotides, the CDR3 is TGTGCCAGCAGCCAAGACTCAGATACGCAGTATTTT. It is translated as CASSQDSDTQYF.

The V call is TRBV5-6, the J call TRBJ1-1, with 12 nucleotides matching TRBD1. V gave up 3 bases and J gave up 5 bases; unmatched junction bases: 2. In germline, CDR1 is SGHDT, CDR2 YYEEEE. The CDR3 is 14 amino acids. The chain's CDR3 is CASSWDRGLTEAFF. The CDR3 region has the DNA TGTGCCAGCAGCTGGGACAGGGGGCTAACTGAAGCTTTCTTT.

This chain connects TRBV9 to TRBJ2-7; 9 bases agree with TRBD1. The V gene's germline CDR1 is SGDLS and CDR2 YYNGEE. CDR3 size: 15 residues. V lost 2 bases and J lost 3; bases outside the gene matches: 6. CDR3: CASSVGTGRIYEQYF. The CDR3 DNA reads as TGTGCCAGCAGCGTGGGGACAGGGCGGATCTACGAGCAGTACTTC.

The V call is TRBV11-2, the J call TRBJ1-2; D not resolved. In germline, CDR1 is SGHAT, CDR2 FQNNGV. The ends were cut back, 3 bases at V and 3 bases at J, with 8 bases in the middle. The CDR3 is 13 residues long. The CDR3 nucleotides are TGTGCCAGCAGCTTTACCGGGGACTATGGCTACACCTTC. Amino acids: CASSFTGDYGYTF.

This chain connects TRBV6-6 to TRBJ1-2; D possibly corresponds to TRBD1 (5 bases). Germline V gene data show CDR1 as MNHNY and CDR2 as SVGAGI (reference sequence). Trimming stripped 2 bases from V and 6 bases from J, with 13 bases between. The CDR3 length is 14 residues. CDR3 sequence reads: CASSYPGTPNGYTF. CDR3 bases: TGTGCCAGCAGTTACCCCGGGACCCCAAATGGCTACACCTTC.

The V and J genes are TRBV6-4 and TRBJ2-3; 10 nucleotides agree with TRBD2. V was clipped by 5 bases and J by 1 base; unmatched bases: 18. CDR1 MRHNA and CDR2 SNTAGT come from the germline V gene. CDR3 size: 20 residues. The CDR3 nucleotides are TGTGCCAGCAGTCCCCTGGCGGGGCTAGCGGGAGTTGTGGGCACAGATACGCAGTATTTT. The encoded protein is CASSPLAGLAGVVGTDTQYF.

V gene TRBV5-6 combines with J gene TRBJ2-3; weak D call: TRBD1 (5 bases). The V gene's germline CDR1 is SGHDT and CDR2 YYEEEE. The CDR3 sequence is 12 residues long. V lost 1 base to trimming and J lost 7 bases, with 7 bases between them. Here the CDR3 DNA reads TGTGCCAGCAGCTTGCTGGGGCATACGCAGTATTTT. Amino acids: CASSLLGHTQYF.

The genes are TRBV7-3 and TRBJ2-1, with unresolved D. Germline CDR1 reads SGHTA; CDR2 reads FQGTGA. Trimming took off 2 bases at V and 5 bases at J, with 7 bases between the two ends. The CDR3 is made up of 13 amino acids. The CDR3 here is CASSLGQDNEQFF. The CDR3 DNA sequence: TGTGCCAGCAGCTTAGGTCAGGACAATGAGCAGTTCTTC.

The chain couples TRBV19 to TRBJ1-5; D is unresolved. Trimming took 2 bases from V and 4 from J, leaving 6 bases between them. This CDR3 has 13 residues. Germline loops: CDR1 LNHDA, CDR2 SQIVND (reference sequence). In DNA form, the CDR3 reads TGTGCCAGTAGTATATTGGAAAATCAGCCCCAGCATTTT. It yields the protein CASSILENQPQHF.

CDR3 DNA sequence: TGTGCCAGCAGTAGAGACAGGGTAGGCTACGAGCAGTACTTC. Encoded protein: CASSRDRVGYEQYF. The chain is built from TRBV28 and TRBJ2-7; 7 bases are a match to TRBD1. V trimming: 5 bases; J trimming: 3 bases; junction bases outside the gene matches: 7. The CDR3 length is 14 residues. CDR1 and CDR2 (germline): MDHEN, SYDVKM.

This clone showed up just a few times. The CDR3 nucleotides are TGTGCCAGTAGTATTTTCGACCGGGCCCTCCCTCGCCGCAATCAGCCCCAGCATTTT. Its translation is CASSIFDRALPRRNQPQHF. The rearrangement uses TRBV19 and TRBJ1-5, with D unresolved. The CDR3 is 19 amino acids. Per germline, CDR1 LNHDA and CDR2 SQIVND (reference sequence). Trimming removed 3 bases at V and 2 bases at J, with 23 bases between.

This clone has a single count. The J gene is TRBJ2-2, the V gene TRBV4-3, with D unclear. CDR3 length: 16 residues. V was shortened by 1 base and J by 3 bases, with 12 bases between the two germline ends. Germline V gene data show CDR1 as LGHNA and CDR2 as YSLEER. CDR3 loop: CASSQGSGSYTGELFF. The DNA of the CDR3 is TGCGCCAGCAGCCAAGGTTCTGGGTCGTACACCGGGGAGCTGTTTTTT.

A single count supports this clone. The chain has TRBV27 and TRBJ1-1; D might be TRBD1 (6 bases). Between the trimmed V and J ends, which lost 0 bases and 0 bases, there was a span of 14 bases. Germline loops: CDR1 MNHEY, CDR2 SMNVEV (reference sequence). The CDR3 is 17 residues long. The CDR3 sequence: CASSLSGQPDMNTEAFF. The CDR3 bases are TGTGCCAGCAGTTTATCCGGACAGCCTGATATGAACACTGAAGCTTTCTTT.

The chain combines TRBV9 with TRBJ2-6; a weak D match, TRBD1 (6 bases). The CDR3 covers 15 residues. Germline lookup yields CDR1 SGDLS and CDR2 YYNGEE. Trimming removed 0 bases from V and 4 bases from J, with 8 bases in between. CDR3 DNA: TGTGCCAGCAGCGTAGTAGGGACAGGGGCCAACGTCCTGACTTTC. Amino acid sequence: CASSVVGTGANVLTF.